The clone carrying this TCR beta chain came up many times. Its antigen remains unknown. This sample was included in a study of read filtering for tumor transcriptome and immune sequencing. Whole-study results and caveats: Correlation between methods rose after single-read clonotypes were removed.

The library was built from 400 to 500 ng RNA with molecular barcoded adaptors for alpha/delta and beta/gamma chains. TCRdb independently ran MiXCR on the reads; one entry per CDR3 protein. The sample carries over 50,000 distinct CDR3 sequences, about 19% recorded once. Germline V gene lookup returns CDR1 SQVTM and CDR2 ANQGSEA. CDR3 length: 14 amino acids. J was trimmed by 4 bases and V by 8 bases; bases with no gene match: 10. This rearrangement joins TRBV29-1 to TRBJ2-3; 9 bases fit TRBD1. Specimen: a population of CD138-negative cells sorted from bone marrow. The sequence was obtained from a donor at least 40 years old with multiple myeloma. As DNA, the CDR3 is TGCAGCACTCTAAGGGGGACAGGGCCAGATACGCAGTATTTT. Its translation: CSTLRGTGPDTQYF.